This record concerns one T cell receptor beta chain sequence. Its antigen is not yet known. No clone much larger than this one lies a single base away; base qualities are absent. The immunoSEQ Assay, a bias-controlled multiplex PCR, was used to amplify TCRbeta CDR3 regions from genomic DNA. Turning to the authors' computational methods: Within the assay, amplification of reference gene primers was used to estimate how many nucleated cells each sample contained. To quantify the absolute abundance of each unique TCRbeta CDR3 rearrangement, sequence reads were collapsed and filtered. For each sample, productive Simpson clonality was calculated as the square root of Simpson's diversity index over productive rearrangements. This is the immuneACCESS table as TCRdb keeps it, with only in-frame sequences that have V and J called. A part of the clones is gone; compared with another copy, unresolved V genes explain less than half, and the rest is unexplained. For V, J and clone size, that table is used; D and trimming come from the DNA. For this sample the table gives about 320,000 clones, of which 70% to 90% were detected only once. The ten top clones hold approximately 5% of the sample.

The sample belongs to a study of blood T cell repertoires in COVID-19 (dated by TCRdb to about 2020). Notes on the research overall: Collaborator samples came from the United States, Italy and Spain and covered acute and convalescent phases of COVID-19. The repertoires were released in a freely available public database meant as a resource for research on the immune response to SARS-CoV-2. A de-identified subject ID, COVID-19 status, age in years and sex were almost always included in the sample metadata. Where available, HLA class I and class II types were taken from metadata supplied by the sample provider and were not determined by assay-based typing. Samples came from the ongoing ImmuneRACE study (first 160 participants) plus 1,254 subjects from 6 global collaborators. The prospective study material was composed of cDNA or gDNA derived from T cells, B-cell-depleted T cells, or PBMCs. Subjects who had been exposed to COVID-19, were actively infected with it, or had recovered from it provided the deeply sampled blood TCRbeta repertoires that made up the dataset.

Participants in the prospective study were aged roughly 18 to 89 years, lived in about two dozen United States geographic areas, and enrolled through a virtual design. To assign participants to cohorts, the prospective study relied on clinical history that participants themselves reported in a screening survey and a study questionnaire. ImmuneRACE Cohort 3 recovered participants were defined by two consecutive negative NP/OP PCR tests, healthcare professional clearance, or symptom resolution. Each participant in the prospective study had whole blood, serum and a nasopharyngeal or oropharyngeal swab collected by mobile phlebotomists. Over an approximately 2-month period, participants in the prospective study had the option of providing additional blood draws and questionnaires. Before DNA extraction, prospective study blood samples were shipped either frozen or at room temperature. Clipping removes 8 bases from V and 4 bases from J, with 8 as the unmatched junction base count. From cysteine to phenylalanine, the CDR3 is 14 amino acids long. The read is trimmed to its CDR3 DNA, 42 bases read in frame from base 1. The germline V gene specifies MNHEY as CDR1 and SVGAGI as CDR2.

The study at large found these results: Clinical and demographic metadata were provided uncurated, with the amount varying by source and participant.

Sequenced input: PBMCs or T cells enriched from blood (not recorded which). This receptor was obtained from a woman in her 30s who had recovered from COVID-19. The sequence joins TRBV6-5 to TRBJ1-3, and 7 bases in between align with TRBD1. The nucleotide sequence is TGTGCCAGCTCAACAGGGGAACTGGGAAACACCATATATTTT. Translated, it gives CASSTGELGNTIYF.